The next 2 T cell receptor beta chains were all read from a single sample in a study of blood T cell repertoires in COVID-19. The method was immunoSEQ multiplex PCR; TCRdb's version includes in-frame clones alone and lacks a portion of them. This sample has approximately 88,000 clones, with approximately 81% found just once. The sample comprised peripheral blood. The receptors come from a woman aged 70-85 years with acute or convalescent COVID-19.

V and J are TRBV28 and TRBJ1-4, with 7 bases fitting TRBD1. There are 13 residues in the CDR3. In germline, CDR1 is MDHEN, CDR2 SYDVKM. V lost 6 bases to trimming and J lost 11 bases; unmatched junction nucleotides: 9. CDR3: CASRSTGVEKLFF. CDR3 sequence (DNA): TGTGCCAGCAGGTCCACAGGGGTGGAGAAACTGTTTTTT.

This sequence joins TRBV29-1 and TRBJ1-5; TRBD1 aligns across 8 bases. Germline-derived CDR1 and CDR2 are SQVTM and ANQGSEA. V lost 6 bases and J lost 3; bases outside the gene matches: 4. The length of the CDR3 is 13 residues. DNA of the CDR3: TGCAGCGTCGTACAGGGGGTCAATCAGCCCCAGCATTTT. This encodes CSVVQGVNQPQHF.